The subject of this entry is one T cell receptor (beta chain). The data were taken from a study of blood T cell repertoires in COVID-19. Germline CDR1 is MDHEN and CDR2 is SYDVKM. The CDR3 is made up of 20 amino acids. Germline trimming cut 3 bases from V and 6 bases from J; bases unmatched to any gene: 23. Profiling relied on immunoSEQ multiplex PCR, and the TCRdb table lists in-frame clones only, not all of them. The sample carries hundreds of thousands of clones, roughly 90% recorded once. The J gene is TRBJ2-1, the V gene TRBV28, with 7 positions matching TRBD2. The sample was PBMCs or T cells enriched from blood (not recorded which). This receptor was taken from a woman aged 18-30 years who had recovered from COVID-19. The CDR3 sequence is CASSFQSPILGEGLGNEQFF. CDR3 nucleotides: TGTGCCAGCAGTTTCCAGTCTCCGATTCTGGGGGAGGGCCTCGGCAATGAGCAGTTCTTC.